The 26 T cell receptor beta chains below come from one sample, sequenced in a study of OX40 agonist ivuxolimab in advanced cancers. Here immunoSEQ multiplex PCR was the method, and the copy in TCRdb shows in-frame clones only, minus some. The table shows about 80,000 clones, with roughly 90% occurring only once. The material was CD4+ or CD8+ T cells sorted from blood, obtained in a trial of the OX40 agonist ivuxolimab. Every receptor here comes from an adult with an advanced solid tumor such as melanoma, head and neck, liver or kidney cancer.

The chain recombines TRBV9 with TRBJ2-3, with 10 bases identical to TRBD2. CDR1 and CDR2 (germline): SGDLS, YYNGEE. The CDR3 is 15 amino acids. The trim removed 0 bases at V and 5 bases at J, leaving 3 bases unmatched. The CDR3 sequence is CASSVELAGEDTQYF. The CDR3 DNA is TGTGCCAGCAGCGTAGAGCTAGCGGGGGAAGATACGCAGTATTTT.

The V gene is TRBV10-3, the J gene TRBJ1-2; 10 bases are a match to TRBD1. With 10 bases clipped from V and 4 bases from J, the junction kept 6 bases outside the gene matches. Germline V gene data show CDR1 as ENHRY and CDR2 as SYGVKD. This CDR3 has 13 amino acids. CDR3 protein: CATGQGDGYGYTF. CDR3 DNA: TGTGCCACAGGACAGGGGGACGGCTATGGCTACACCTTC.

The chain combines TRBV19 with TRBJ2-1; perhaps TRBD2 as D (6 bases). Germline V gene lookup returns CDR1 LNHDA and CDR2 SQIVND (reference sequence). Trimming took off 1 base at V and 1 base at J, with 8 bases between the two ends. The CDR3 covers 15 residues. CDR3 region: CASSIVAVSYNEQFF. CDR3 sequence (DNA): TGTGCCAGTAGTATAGTAGCGGTTTCCTACAATGAGCAGTTCTTC. Full variable domain (missing parts from reference TRBV19 and TRBJ2-1): DGGITQSPKYLFRKEGQNVTLSCEQNLNHDAMYWYRQDPGQGLRLIYYSQIVNDFQKGDIAEGYSVSREKKESFPLTVTSAQKNPTAFYLCASSIVAVSYNEQFFGPGTRLTVL.

This chain links TRBV14 with TRBJ1-1; 8 bases fit TRBD1. With V trimmed by 7 bases and J by 1 base, 8 bases remained unmatched. The CDR3 length is 15 residues. Germline V gene data show CDR1 as SGHDN and CDR2 as FVKESK. The CDR3 spells CASTPGQAWNTEAFF. The CDR3 nucleotides are TGTGCCAGCACCCCGGGACAGGCGTGGAACACTGAAGCTTTCTTT.

The chain has TRBV14 and TRBJ1-2, with D possibly matching TRBD1 (6 bases). This CDR3 spans 11 amino acids. V was clipped by 8 bases and J by 7 bases, with 11 bases between them. In germline, CDR1 is SGHDN, CDR2 FVKESK. The CDR3 loop is CASRQGPGYTF. The CDR3 nucleotides are TGTGCCAGCCGTCAGGGGCCTGGCTACACCTTC.

The CDR3 DNA follows: TGTGCCAGCAGTGCTTGGACAGCTAGTATTGGCGCTGAAGCTTTCTTT. Residues: CASSAWTASIGAEAFF. The chain uses TRBV6-1 and TRBJ1-1; weak D call: TRBD1 (6 bases). This CDR3 comprises 16 residues. With 4 bases removed from V and 6 bases from J, the gap between germline ends came to 21 bases. Germline-derived CDR1 and CDR2 are MNHNS and SASEGT.

This rearrangement joins TRBV30 to TRBJ1-3, with TRBD1 matching over 8 bases. The V segment lost 5 bases and the J segment 4 bases; nucleotides outside the gene matches: 7. Per germline, CDR1 GTSNPN and CDR2 SVGIG (reference sequence). This CDR3 has 14 amino acids. The CDR3 sequence: CAWQDRGLGNTIYF. The CDR3 nucleotides read TGTGCCTGGCAAGACAGGGGACTAGGAAACACCATATATTTT.

CDR3: CASSLEPGNYGYTF. The CDR3 region has the DNA TGTGCCAGCAGCTTAGAGCCAGGGAACTATGGCTACACCTTC. The V and J genes are TRBV7-6 and TRBJ1-2, with D tentatively TRBD1 (5 bases). Germline CDR1 SGHVS, CDR2 FNYEAQ. CDR3 length: 14 residues. Between the trimmed V and J ends, which lost 1 base and 2 bases, there was a span of 8 bases.

The rearrangement joins TRBV27 to TRBJ2-2, with D perhaps matching TRBD1 (7 bases). CDR1 and CDR2 (germline): MNHEY, SMNVEV (reference sequence). The CDR3 sequence is 15 residues long. V gave up 5 bases and J gave up 4 bases, with 14 bases separating them. CDR3 amino acids: CASSIGTAGTGELFF. Here the CDR3 DNA reads TGTGCCAGCAGTATCGGGACAGCGGGCACCGGGGAGCTGTTTTTT.

The chain joins TRBV7-9 to TRBJ1-1; D gene ambiguous. This CDR3 region has 11 residues. Trimming removed 8 bases at V and 5 bases at J, with 9 bases between. CDR1 is SEHNR, CDR2 FQNEAQ, per germline (reference sequence). This CDR3 reads CASGTGTEAFF. In DNA form, the CDR3 reads TGTGCCAGCGGAACGGGGACTGAAGCTTTCTTT.

V usage is TRBV18 and J usage is TRBJ2-2, with 8 positions matching TRBD1. V shed 0 bases, J shed 4 bases, and the junction held 4 bases outside the gene matches. This CDR3 is built from 16 residues. Per the germline V gene, CDR1 is KGHSH and CDR2 is LQKENI. DNA of the CDR3: TGTGCCAGCTCACCACCGACGACAGGGGTCACCGGGGAGCTGTTTTTT. This codes for CASSPPTTGVTGELFF.

The chain joins TRBV5-6 to TRBJ1-5; TRBD1 matches at 7 bases. The CDR3 extends over 15 amino acids. Looked up from germline, CDR1 is SGHDT and CDR2 is YYEEEE. V shed 4 bases, J shed 9 bases, and the junction held 13 bases outside the gene matches. CDR3 loop: CASSPGTVTNGPQHF. The CDR3, as DNA: TGTGCCAGCAGCCCGGGGACAGTCACTAACGGGCCCCAGCATTTT.

The V call is TRBV4-1, the J call TRBJ2-5; tentatively, D is TRBD2 (6 bases). Germline CDR1 MGHRA, CDR2 YSYEKL. The ends were cut back, 1 base at V and 5 bases at J, with 14 bases in the middle. The CDR3 sequence is 15 residues long. CDR3 sequence: CASSQGTEGGETQYF. The CDR3 DNA follows: TGCGCCAGCAGCCAAGGGACGGAAGGAGGGGAGACCCAGTACTTC.

The V call is TRBV4-2, the J call TRBJ1-2; D unresolved. The CDR3 covers 13 residues. CDR1 and CDR2 from the germline V gene are LGHNA and YNFKEQ. V lost 3 bases, J lost 8 bases, and 13 bases lay in between. The CDR3 coding sequence is TGTGCCAGCAGCCAGCGGGCCGATGGGGGCTACACCTTC. Its translation is CASSQRADGGYTF.

This chain joins TRBV4-2 and TRBJ2-7; D gene ambiguous. Trimming took off 4 bases at V and 3 bases at J, with 13 bases between the two ends. The CDR3 runs to 14 residues. Looked up from germline, CDR1 is LGHNA and CDR2 is YNFKEQ. DNA of the CDR3: TGTGCCAGCAGCCCAAACCAGGAGAACTACGAGCAGTACTTC. It yields the protein CASSPNQENYEQYF.

The chain carries TRBV13 and TRBJ1-4; no definite D call. Germline V gives CDR1 PRHDT, CDR2 FYEKMQ (reference sequence). The CDR3 totals 15 residues. V lost 0 bases and J 5 bases, leaving 10 bases between the germline ends. The CDR3: CASSLGGERNEKLFF. CDR3 coding DNA: TGTGCCAGCAGCTTAGGAGGAGAGCGGAATGAAAAACTGTTTTTT. Full variable domain (rest looked up from reference TRBV13 and TRBJ1-4): AAGVIQSPRHLIKEKRETATLKCYPIPRHDTVYWYQQGPGQDPQFLISFYEKMQSDKGSIPDRFSAQQFSDYHSELNMSSLELGDSALYFCASSLGGERNEKLFFGSGTQLSVL.

The chain uses TRBV14 and TRBJ2-7; D not resolved. This CDR3 region has 14 residues. Trimming took off 0 bases at V and 3 bases at J, with 9 bases between the two ends. CDR1 SGHDN and CDR2 FVKESK come from the germline V gene. The CDR3 bases are TGTGCCAGCAGCCAAGATCCACAGCTCTACGAGCAGTACTTC. Amino acids: CASSQDPQLYEQYF.

The chain combines TRBV5-6 with TRBJ1-3, with TRBD1 matching 10 bases. The J segment lost 7 bases and the V segment lost 0 bases, leaving 4 bases of the junction unmatched. Germline-derived CDR1 and CDR2 are SGHDT and YYEEEE. The CDR3 contains 15 residues. DNA for the CDR3: TGTGCCAGCAGCTTGGCGACAGGGGGCAGGAACACCATATATTTT. Translated, it gives CASSLATGGRNTIYF. The full variable domain, rest sourced from reference TRBV5-6 and TRBJ1-3, is DAGVTQSPTHLIKTRGQQVTLRCSPKSGHDTVSWYQQALGQGPQFIFQYYEEEERQRGNFPDRFSGHQFPNYSSELNVNALLLGDSALYLCASSLATGGRNTIYFGEGSWLTVV.

The rearrangement uses TRBV4-1 and TRBJ2-1, with 7 bases matching TRBD2. Looked up from germline, CDR1 is MGHRA and CDR2 is YSYEKL. CDR3 size: 16 residues. V dropped 4 bases and J dropped 0; count of bases not matched to a gene: 6. CDR3: CASSPFGGNSYNEQFF. The CDR3 DNA sequence: TGCGCCAGCAGCCCATTCGGGGGGAACTCCTACAATGAGCAGTTCTTC.

The chain uses TRBV4-3 and TRBJ1-2; 7 bases match TRBD1. Germline V gives CDR1 LGHNA, CDR2 YSLEER. After removal of 4 bases from V and 7 bases from J, the junction contained 6 bases not matched to a gene. The CDR3 runs 13 residues. DNA of the CDR3: TGCGCCAGCAGCCCGGGACAGACGCTTGGCTACACCTTC. Amino acids: CASSPGQTLGYTF.

The chain joins TRBV19 to TRBJ1-1, with D uncertain. The germline gives CDR1 LNHDA, CDR2 SQIVND (reference sequence). The V end was cut by 7 bases, the J end by 2 bases, with 17 bases between. This CDR3 has 15 amino acids. The CDR3, as DNA: TGTGCCAGTACCATATCCGGGAACAGTAACACTGAAGCTTTCTTT. Its translation is CASTISGNSNTEAFF.

V is TRBV6-1 and J is TRBJ1-5, with a possible D match to TRBD1 (5 bases). Germline CDR1 is MNHNS and CDR2 is SASEGT. The CDR3 spans 15 residues. Between the trimmed V and J ends, which lost 10 bases and 6 bases, there was a span of 22 bases. The CDR3 region is CATTWGGEVSQPQHF. The CDR3 DNA sequence: TGTGCCACCACCTGGGGAGGGGAGGTTTCTCAGCCCCAGCATTTT.

The chain uses TRBV5-1 and TRBJ2-7; D gene unclear. The CDR3 totals 13 residues. V dropped 2 bases and J dropped 3 bases, with 9 bases sitting between them. Germline V CDR1 and CDR2: SGHRS, YFSETQ. The CDR3 coding sequence is TGCGCCAGCAGCTTTTCTTCCAACTACGAGCAGTACTTC. This sequence encodes CASSFSSNYEQYF.

In this sample, this clone turned up once. The rearrangement uses TRBV10-3 and TRBJ1-4, with 7 bases that match TRBD1. Germline CDR1 ENHRY, CDR2 SYGVKD. CDR3 length equals 15 residues. V lost 4 bases to trimming and J lost 8 bases; unmatched junction nucleotides: 10. The CDR3 sequence is CAISAEGALREKLFF. The CDR3 nucleotides are TGTGCCATCAGTGCGGAGGGGGCCCTGCGGGAAAAACTGTTTTTT.

The chain has TRBV9 and TRBJ1-1; perhaps TRBD1 as D (5 bases). Between the trimmed V and J ends, which lost 1 base and 4 bases, there was a span of 20 bases. CDR1 is SGDLS and CDR2 is YYNGEE in the germline V gene. This CDR3 is 17 amino acids long. The chain's CDR3 is CASSVREVVMQGTEAFF. As DNA, the CDR3 is TGTGCCAGCAGCGTAAGGGAGGTTGTGATGCAGGGCACTGAAGCTTTCTTT.

The rearrangement links TRBV6-5 to TRBJ2-5; TRBD2 aligns across 13 bases. Germline V gives CDR1 MNHEY, CDR2 SVGAGI. The CDR3 contains 14 residues. Trimming removed 10 bases from V and 3 bases from J; junction bases left unmatched: 5. CDR3 loop: CATPGLAGEETQYF. The CDR3 DNA reads as TGTGCCACTCCCGGACTAGCGGGGGAAGAGACCCAGTACTTC.